The 27 T cell receptor beta chains presented below share a single source sample, sequenced in a study of T cells in Graves' hyperthyroidism and ophthalmopathy. Amplified TCR beta CDR3 regions came from RNA transcripts. HTBI primers were employed in a first-round RT-PCR of the TCR CDR3. Via MiXCR, TCRdb re-called the multiplex PCR reads, giving one row per CDR3 protein. The sample lists a few hundred thousand distinct CDR3 sequences, about 45% occurring once. The sequencing sample was made of peripheral blood or thyroid tissue (not recorded which). The receptors were sampled from a woman aged 18 to 35 with Graves' hyperthyroidism.

This clonotype was seen just once. One end of the junction fails to match germline, which may point to a read error. This sequence joins TRBV4-1 and TRBJ1-4; D possibly corresponds to TRBD1 (5 bases). Germline values: CDR1 MGHRA, CDR2 YSYEKL. This CDR3 contains 15 residues. CDR3: CAGSLFGRENEKLFF. The CDR3 bases are TGCGCCGGCAGCTTGTTTGGCAGGGAGAATGAAAAACTGTTTTTT.

The table lists this clonotype with many counts. The chain links TRBV11-3 to TRBJ2-5; D tentatively fits TRBD1 or TRBD2 (5 bases each). CDR1 is SGHNT and CDR2 is YENEEA in the germline V gene. The length of the CDR3 is 13 residues. The V end lost 6 bases, the J end lost 1 base, and 9 bases lay between the germline ends. The CDR3 nucleotides read TGTGCCAGCAGACCCGGGGCCCAAGAGACCCAGTACTTC. This codes for CASRPGAQETQYF.

This clonotype was seen just once. The chain has TRBV2 and TRBJ1-3; D unresolved. The germline gives CDR1 SNHLY, CDR2 FYNNEI. The CDR3 runs 15 residues. The V gene lost 6 bases and the J gene lost 1 base, with 13 bases spanning the gap. Here the CDR3 DNA reads TGTGCCAGCAGGAGGGAGACACATTCTGGAAACACCATATATTTT. It is translated as CASRRETHSGNTIYF.

The CDR3 bases are TGTGCCACCAGTGATTTCCCCCGGAGTAGCTCCTACAATGAGCAGTTCTTC. Its translation is CATSDFPRSSSYNEQFF. The V call is TRBV24-1, the J call TRBJ2-1, with unresolved D. V lost 1 base to trimming and J lost 0 bases, with 12 bases between them. The germline CDR1 and CDR2 sequences are KGHDR and SFDVKD. The CDR3 runs 17 residues.

This clonotype was recorded many times. V is TRBV5-6 and J is TRBJ2-2; D unresolved. CDR3 length equals 14 residues. Germline V gene sequence: CDR1 SGHDT, CDR2 YYEEEE. The ends were cut back, 0 bases at V and 9 bases at J, with 12 bases in the middle. Written as DNA, the CDR3 is TGTGCCAGCAGCTTGGATCGGGTTGACAGGGAGCTGTTTTTT. Its protein is CASSLDRVDRELFF.

This clonotype was observed a handful of times. J is TRBJ2-7 and V is TRBV4-3; possible D gene TRBD2, 6 bases. CDR3 length: 20 amino acids. Germline CDR1 is LGHNA and CDR2 is YSLEER. V lost 0 bases, J lost 4 bases, and 28 bases lay in between. CDR3 sequence reads: CASSQDSLGEIRGWTYEQYF. In DNA, the CDR3 is TGCGCCAGCAGCCAAGATTCACTGGGGGAGATTCGGGGGTGGACGTACGAGCAGTACTTC.

This clonotype was seen at least ten times. The chain is built from TRBV6-5 and TRBJ1-2; the D is unclear. Trimming removed 6 bases at V and 8 bases at J, with 16 bases between. The V gene's germline CDR1 is MNHEY and CDR2 SVGAGI. The CDR3 sequence is 13 residues long. The chain's CDR3 is CASSPNAGEGYTF. The CDR3 nucleotides read TGTGCCAGCAGCCCTAATGCCGGGGAAGGCTACACCTTC.

This clonotype was counted ten times or more. The chain recombines TRBV5-1 with TRBJ1-2; 7 nucleotides agree with TRBD1. After removal of 3 bases from V and 4 bases from J, the junction contained 3 bases not matched to a gene. This CDR3 spans 13 amino acids. The germline V gene has CDR1 SGHRS and CDR2 YFSETQ. CDR3 coding DNA: TGCGCCAGCAGCTCCAGGGGGATCTATGGCTACACCTTC. This codes for CASSSRGIYGYTF.

To note about this clonotype: One end of the junction varies from germline; a read error may be responsible. The chain carries TRBV5-4 and TRBJ2-5; possibly TRBD2 for D (5 bases). Germline V CDR1 and CDR2: SGHNT, YYREEE (reference sequence). The CDR3 runs to 11 residues. The CDR3 is CASSGSEAQNF. The CDR3 DNA is TGTGCCAGCAGCGGATCGGAGGCCCAGAACTTC.

The CDR3 sequence: CSVSGGGETYEQYF. Here the CDR3 DNA reads TGCAGCGTTAGTGGTGGCGGGGAGACCTACGAGCAGTACTTC. V and J are TRBV29-1 and TRBJ2-7, with a weak D call TRBD2 (6 bases). Trimming shortened V by 5 bases and J by 2 bases, and 16 bases separated the two germline ends. Germline loops: CDR1 SQVTM, CDR2 ANQGSEA. There are 14 residues in the CDR3.

This clonotype appeared many times. The J gene is TRBJ1-3, the V gene TRBV5-1; D is uncertain. CDR1 is SGHRS, CDR2 YFSETQ, per germline. This CDR3 has 14 amino acids. V lost 6 bases, J lost 2 bases, and 12 bases lay in between. CDR3 nucleotides: TGCGCCAGCACCCTTGGGAACACTGGAAACACCATATATTTT. It yields the protein CASTLGNTGNTIYF.

With regard to this clonotype: One end of the junction does not line up with germline, which may come from a read error. In DNA form, the CDR3 reads TGTGCTAGCAGCTTAGGCGTGTGGCAGCGGGAGTGGTACGAGCAGTACTTC. Translating gives CASSLGVWQREWYEQYF. The gene calls are TRBV7-9 and TRBJ2-7, with 8 bases identical to TRBD2. Germline assignment: CDR1 SEHNR and CDR2 FQNEAQ (reference sequence). The CDR3 sequence is 17 residues long. The full variable domain, in which reference TRBV7-9 and TRBJ2-7 provide the parts outside the CDR3, is DTGVSQNPRHKITKRGQNVTFRCDPISEHNRLYWYRQTLGQGPEFLTYFQNEAQLEKSRLLSDRFSAERPKGSFSTLEIQRTEQGDSAMYLCASSLGVWQREWYEQYFGPGTRLTVT.

The V and J genes are TRBV7-2 and TRBJ1-2; TRBD1 agrees at 8 bases. Germline lookup yields CDR1 SGHTA and CDR2 FQGNSA. The CDR3 is 15 residues long. The J segment lost 4 bases and the V segment lost 6 bases, leaving 10 bases of the junction unmatched. CDR3 sequence reads: CASSARMDRAYGYTF. CDR3 DNA sequence: TGTGCCAGCAGTGCTAGAATGGACAGGGCCTATGGCTACACCTTC.

This clonotype has a count of ten or more. This chain links TRBV7-3 with TRBJ1-1, with 10 bases that match TRBD1. This CDR3 comprises 16 residues. Germline V gene data show CDR1 as SGHTA and CDR2 as FQGTGA. After removal of 5 bases from V and 3 bases from J, the junction contained 9 bases not matched to a gene. The chain's CDR3 is CASSHHDRGRDTEAFF. In DNA, the CDR3 is TGTGCCAGCAGCCACCACGACAGGGGGCGCGACACTGAAGCTTTCTTT.

This clonotype was found many times. The chain recombines TRBV19 with TRBJ1-1; D possibly corresponds to TRBD1 (5 bases). V lost 5 bases to trimming and J lost 3 bases, with 10 bases between them. The CDR3 has 13 amino acids. In germline, CDR1 is LNHDA, CDR2 SQIVND (reference sequence). CDR3 protein: CASSGTVDTEAFF. In DNA, the CDR3 is TGTGCCAGTAGTGGGACGGTTGACACTGAAGCTTTCTTT.

This sequence joins TRBV25-1 and TRBJ2-7, with 8 bases that match TRBD1. V dropped 5 bases and J dropped 7; count of bases not matched to a gene: 10. There are 14 residues in the CDR3. Germline CDR1 is MGHDK and CDR2 is SYGVNS. The CDR3 sequence is CASSRQGARSEQYF. CDR3 nucleotides: TGTGCCAGCAGTAGGCAGGGGGCTCGGAGTGAGCAGTACTTC.

J is TRBJ2-7 and V is TRBV12-3 or TRBV12-4; a possible D gene is TRBD1 (5 bases). V lost 6 bases, J lost 4 bases, and 22 bases lay in between. The CDR3 sequence is 16 residues long. This chain's CDR3 is CASRPRTDKGAYEQYF. The CDR3 bases are TGTGCCAGCAGACCCAGGACGGACAAGGGTGCTTACGAGCAGTACTTC.

The chain carries TRBV19 and TRBJ2-1, with 7 bases matching TRBD1. V was pared by 7 bases and J by 6 bases, with 6 bases of the junction left unmatched. This CDR3 has 13 amino acids. CDR1 and CDR2 from the germline V gene are LNHDA and SQIVND (reference sequence). The CDR3 DNA is TGTGCCAGTAAAAACAGGGGAAGCAATGAGCAGTTCTTC. It yields the protein CASKNRGSNEQFF.

This rearrangement joins TRBV10-1 to TRBJ1-2; a weak D match, TRBD1 (6 bases). Germline V gene data show CDR1 as WNHNN and CDR2 as SYGVQD (reference sequence). This CDR3 has 14 amino acids. V was pared by 3 bases and J by 7 bases, with 15 bases between. CDR3 protein: CASSEPQGGRGYTF. Written as DNA, the CDR3 is TGCGCCAGCAGTGAACCACAGGGAGGACGTGGCTACACCTTC.

This clonotype occurred many times. The chain uses TRBV7-6 and TRBJ2-5, with D unresolved. Trimming took off 4 bases at V and 1 base at J, with 7 bases between the two ends. The CDR3 is made up of 13 amino acids. Germline assignment: CDR1 SGHVS and CDR2 FNYEAQ. CDR3 nucleotide sequence: TGTGCCAGCAGCTCTCGGGCCCAAGAGACCCAGTACTTC. It yields the protein CASSSRAQETQYF.

This clonotype appeared a few times. This sequence joins TRBV2 and TRBJ1-2; a weak D match, TRBD1 (5 bases). With 4 bases removed from V and 7 bases from J, the gap between germline ends came to 10 bases. Germline V gene sequence: CDR1 SNHLY, CDR2 FYNNEI. The CDR3 consists of 12 residues. The CDR3 sequence is CASSGQGVGYTF. CDR3 in DNA: TGTGCCAGCAGTGGTCAGGGAGTTGGCTACACCTTC. Full variable domain (missing parts from reference TRBV2 and TRBJ1-2): EPEVTQTPSHQVTQMGQEVILRCVPISNHLYFYWYRQILGQKVEFLVSFYNNEISEKSEIFDDQFSVERPDGSNFTLKIRSTKLEDSAMYFCASSGQGVGYTFGSGTRLTVV.

This clonotype was seen repeatedly, ten times or more. This chain links TRBV10-3 with TRBJ2-7; a weak D match, TRBD1 (5 bases). This CDR3 contains 12 residues. CDR1 is ENHRY and CDR2 is SYGVKD in the germline V gene. The V and J ends lost 6 bases and 0 bases respectively, with 6 bases between them. DNA for the CDR3: TGTGCCATCAGAGACAGCTCCTACGAGCAGTACTTC. It is translated as CAIRDSSYEQYF.

This clonotype was detected ten times or more. V and J are TRBV4-1 and TRBJ2-6; no firm D call. Trimming shortened V by 3 bases and J by 3 bases, and 12 bases separated the two germline ends. Germline values: CDR1 MGHRA, CDR2 YSYEKL. CDR3 length: 16 amino acids. Here the CDR3 reads CASSQPIALGANVLTF. For the CDR3, the DNA is TGCGCCAGCAGCCAGCCCATTGCGCTTGGGGCCAACGTCCTGACTTTC.

This clonotype has a count of ten or more. J is TRBJ1-4 and V is TRBV10-3; a weak D match, TRBD1 (6 bases). Germline CDR1 ENHRY, CDR2 SYGVKD. Trimming pared 0 bases from V and 4 bases from J, leaving 15 bases between. This CDR3 has 17 amino acids. Written as DNA, the CDR3 is TGTGCCATCAGTGAGTCGAAAGGTGGACAGCTTAATGAAAAACTGTTTTTT. It codes for CAISESKGGQLNEKLFF.

The gene calls are TRBV7-2 and TRBJ2-5; TRBD2 matches 12 bases. V gave up 3 bases and J gave up 3 bases; unmatched junction bases: 8. This CDR3 has 17 residues. Germline CDR1 and CDR2: SGHTA and FQGNSA. This chain's CDR3 is CASSLELAGGREETQYF. The CDR3 DNA reads TGTGCCAGCAGCTTGGAGCTAGCGGGAGGGCGTGAAGAGACCCAGTACTTC.

With regard to this clonotype: With a much larger clone just one base away, this may be a read error. The chain has TRBV20-1 and TRBJ2-5; D is undetermined. Trimming took 2 bases from V and 7 from J, leaving 14 bases between them. This CDR3 contains 13 residues. The germline V gene has CDR1 DFQATT and CDR2 SNEGSKA (reference sequence). This CDR3 is CSARNPGLGTQYF. CDR3 in DNA: TGCAGTGCTAGAAATCCGGGTTTGGGGACCCAGTACTTC.

This clonotype was recorded at least ten times. This chain joins TRBV4-1 and TRBJ1-5; 11 bases match TRBD1. The CDR3 spans 16 residues. The V segment lost 4 bases and the J segment 5 bases; nucleotides outside the gene matches: 7. In germline, CDR1 is MGHRA, CDR2 YSYEKL. The CDR3 DNA follows: TGCGCCAGCAGCCCTTCGCCGGGACAGGGGGATCAGCCCCAGCATTTT. It codes for CASSPSPGQGDQPQHF.